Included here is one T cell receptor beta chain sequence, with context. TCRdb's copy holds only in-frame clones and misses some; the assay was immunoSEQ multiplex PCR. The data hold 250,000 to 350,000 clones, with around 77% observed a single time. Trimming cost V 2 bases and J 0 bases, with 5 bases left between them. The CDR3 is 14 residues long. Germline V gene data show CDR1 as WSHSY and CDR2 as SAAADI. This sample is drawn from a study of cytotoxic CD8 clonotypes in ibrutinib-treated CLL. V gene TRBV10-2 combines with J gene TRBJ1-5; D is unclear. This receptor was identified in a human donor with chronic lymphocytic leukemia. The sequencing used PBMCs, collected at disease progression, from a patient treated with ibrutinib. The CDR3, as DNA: TGCGCCAGCAGTGAGGGTTATAGCAATCAGCCCCAGCATTTT. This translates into CASSEGYSNQPQHF.